The sample holds a few counts of the clone carrying this TCR beta chain. Its antigen is undetermined. Stated time point: blood 2 weeks post-SBRT. Sample treatment: 15 Gy SBRT to primary tumor, nephrectomy 4 weeks later. These data are taken from a study of radiation and T cells in renal cell carcinoma. Study-wide points: Pretreatment tumor biopsies were lacking, so baseline clonotypes are unknown.

Produced via immunoSEQ multiplex PCR; TCRdb's table is partial and in-frame only. The sample carries about 150,000 clones, 87% recorded once. CDR3 length equals 14 residues. Trimming left V 3 bases short and J 2 bases short, with 10 bases between. Germline V gene lookup returns CDR1 SEHNR and CDR2 FQNEAQ (reference sequence). This TCR derives from a woman aged 45-65 years with renal cell carcinoma. The rearrangement joins TRBV7-9 to TRBJ1-1; D not certain. Here the sequenced sample was blood, taken from a patient whose treatment included radiotherapy and nephrectomy. The CDR3 nucleotides read TGTGCCAGCAGCTTTAGCAGGACCAACACTGAAGCTTTCTTT. Protein: CASSFSRTNTEAFF.